The 28 T cell receptor beta chains presented below share a single source sample, sequenced in a study of T cell responses to AZD1222 COVID-19 vaccine (dated by TCRdb to the early 2020s). Receptor amplification or capture employed the immunoSEQ multiplex PCR assay. Not all clones reach the TCRdb copy of this immuneACCESS table, which keeps in-frame sequences only. Checked studies attribute under half of the gap to unresolved V genes and leave the rest unexplained. The sample has about 130,000 clones on record, about 90% of them singletons. The ten largest clones capture around 1.5% of the sample. Read against the paper, the sample's time point label means: baseline before first vaccination. The sequencing here drew on peripheral blood, taken on day 0 of AZD1222 vaccination. Receptor source: an adult in good health.

V gene TRBV4-1 combines with J gene TRBJ2-4; a possible D gene is TRBD2 (6 bases). The CDR3 is made up of 16 amino acids. V was cut by 1 base and J by 7 bases, with 17 bases left in between. CDR1 and CDR2 from the germline V gene are MGHRA and YSYEKL. CDR3 sequence: CASSQATGTLENIQYF. In DNA form, the CDR3 reads TGCGCCAGCAGCCAAGCCACCGGGACTCTGGAGAACATTCAGTACTTC.

The rearrangement links TRBV7-8 to TRBJ1-1; the D gene is possibly TRBD1 (5 bases). From germline, CDR1 is SGHVS and CDR2 FQNEAQ. Trimming took 2 bases from V and 5 from J, leaving 15 bases between them. This CDR3 contains 15 residues. CDR3 sequence (DNA): TGTGCCAGCAGCTTAATGAACGGGGGAGGGACTGAAGCTTTCTTT. This encodes CASSLMNGGGTEAFF.

The chain employs TRBV9 and TRBJ1-6; D is uncertain. V was trimmed by 4 bases and J by 0 bases, leaving 5 bases between them. The CDR3 runs 14 residues. Germline V gives CDR1 SGDLS, CDR2 YYNGEE. The CDR3 DNA reads as TGTGCCAGCAGCCTAAGCTCCTATAATTCACCCCTCCACTTT. This translates into CASSLSSYNSPLHF.

The chain uses TRBV6-5 and TRBJ2-3; D unresolved. Germline lookup yields CDR1 MNHEY and CDR2 SVGAGI. The CDR3 has 13 amino acids. The V and J ends lost 5 bases and 1 base respectively, with 7 bases between them. CDR3 sequence reads: CASSIRRTDTQYF. CDR3 DNA sequence: TGTGCCAGCAGTATCAGGCGCACAGATACGCAGTATTTT.

The chain joins TRBV9 to TRBJ1-2; 7 bases line up with TRBD1. Germline-derived CDR1 and CDR2 are SGDLS and YYNGEE. The CDR3 has 15 residues. J gave up 2 bases and V 0 bases, and 4 bases lay outside the gene matches. The CDR3 region has the DNA TGTGCCAGCAGCGTAGATTTCAGGGGGAACTATGGCTACACCTTC. This sequence encodes CASSVDFRGNYGYTF.

This chain connects TRBV24-1 to TRBJ1-2, with 8 bases that match TRBD1. The junction had 2 bases not matched to a gene; V was cut back by 2 bases and J by 4 bases. The germline gives CDR1 KGHDR, CDR2 SFDVKD. The CDR3 runs 14 residues. The CDR3 region is CATSDSDRAYGYTF. The CDR3 nucleotides read TGTGCCACCAGTGATTCGGACAGGGCCTATGGCTACACCTTC.

This clone was observed a single time. The rearrangement links TRBV25-1 to TRBJ2-7, with 7 nucleotides matching TRBD1. V lost 1 base and J lost 4; bases outside the gene matches: 10. Germline V gene sequence: CDR1 MGHDK, CDR2 SYGVNS. The CDR3 totals 16 residues. CDR3 residues: CASSESRTGGRYEQYF. CDR3 nucleotide sequence: TGTGCCAGCAGTGAATCTCGGACAGGTGGAAGATACGAGCAGTACTTC.

This chain joins TRBV5-6 and TRBJ2-5, with a tentative D call TRBD2 (6 bases). CDR1 is SGHDT, CDR2 YYEEEE, per germline. The length of the CDR3 is 15 residues. Trimming pared 2 bases from V and 3 bases from J, leaving 14 bases between. In DNA form, the CDR3 reads TGTGCCAGCAGCTTTCCAGGGACTTGGAAAGAGACCCAGTACTTC. This encodes CASSFPGTWKETQYF.

The CDR3: CASTKGREGQPQHF. DNA of the CDR3: TGTGCCAGCACCAAGGGAAGGGAGGGGCAGCCCCAGCATTTT. The V gene is TRBV9, the J gene TRBJ1-5, with a possible D match to TRBD1 (5 bases). There are 14 residues in the CDR3. CDR1 SGDLS and CDR2 YYNGEE come from the germline V gene. Trimming stripped 6 bases from V and 7 bases from J, with 17 bases between.

The gene calls are TRBV7-9 and TRBJ1-3; tentative D call: TRBD1 (6 bases). CDR3 length equals 15 residues. The germline CDR1 and CDR2 sequences are SEHNR and FQNEAQ (reference sequence). V lost 4 bases, J lost 4 bases, and 14 bases lay in between. The CDR3 DNA follows: TGTGCCAGCAGCTGGTCAACAGGGATAGGAAACACCATATATTTT. It is translated as CASSWSTGIGNTIYF.

The V call is TRBV28, the J call TRBJ2-7, with D perhaps TRBD2 (5 bases). Germline CDR1 is MDHEN and CDR2 is SYDVKM. The CDR3 covers 15 residues. The V end was cut by 1 base, the J end by 3 bases, with 13 bases between. The CDR3 loop reads CASSLSDFGDYEQYF. CDR3 nucleotide sequence: TGTGCCAGCAGTTTATCGGACTTTGGGGACTACGAGCAGTACTTC.

The chain links TRBV30 to TRBJ2-1, with a weak D call TRBD2 (6 bases). Germline values: CDR1 GTSNPN, CDR2 SVGIG (reference sequence). The CDR3 is 15 residues long. Between the trimmed V and J ends, which lost 4 bases and 8 bases, there was a span of 21 bases. CDR3 region: CAWNPGDSRGDEQFF. Here the CDR3 DNA reads TGTGCCTGGAACCCCGGGGACTCCCGTGGAGATGAGCAGTTCTTC.

The table lists this clone with a count of one. This chain's CDR3 is CASSQGEGGSYEQYF. CDR3 DNA sequence: TGCGCCAGCAGCCAAGGGGAAGGGGGCTCCTACGAGCAGTACTTC. This chain joins TRBV4-3 and TRBJ2-7, with a possible D match to TRBD1 (6 bases). V was shortened by 1 base and J by 0 bases, with 10 bases between the two germline ends. Germline assignment: CDR1 LGHNA and CDR2 YSLEER. The CDR3 contains 15 residues.

The chain is built from TRBV7-2 and TRBJ2-1; D may be TRBD2 (5 bases). The V and J ends lost 1 base and 5 bases respectively, with 6 bases between them. This CDR3 is built from 13 residues. Germline lookup yields CDR1 SGHTA and CDR2 FQGNSA. CDR3 loop: CASSLVTNNEQFF. The CDR3 nucleotides read TGTGCCAGCAGCTTAGTGACTAACAATGAGCAGTTCTTC.

This sequence joins TRBV11-2 and TRBJ2-1, with D perhaps assigned TRBD1 or TRBD2 (5 bases each). Trimming cost V 4 bases and J 0 bases, with 13 bases left between them. The length of the CDR3 is 16 residues. Germline lookup yields CDR1 SGHAT and CDR2 FQNNGV. The CDR3 loop is CASSSGTLSSYNEQFF. The DNA of the CDR3 is TGTGCCAGCAGCTCGGGGACGCTGAGCTCCTACAATGAGCAGTTCTTC.

This clone was counted a single time. The chain combines TRBV9 with TRBJ2-3, with D maybe TRBD2 (5 bases). Trimming left V 3 bases short and J 0 bases short, with 11 bases between. The CDR3 has 15 amino acids. Germline V CDR1 and CDR2: SGDLS, YYNGEE. This CDR3 reads CASSAEGRSTDTQYF. CDR3 DNA sequence: TGTGCCAGCAGCGCCGAGGGAAGGAGCACAGATACGCAGTATTTT.

Written as DNA, the CDR3 is TGTGCCAGTAGTATGAGCGGGGACTCTGGGGCCAACGTCCTGACTTTC. Residues: CASSMSGDSGANVLTF. The chain joins TRBV19 to TRBJ2-6; 7 nucleotides line up with TRBD2. The CDR3 is 16 residues long. The J segment lost 0 bases and the V segment lost 3 bases, leaving 2 bases of the junction unmatched. Germline loops: CDR1 LNHDA, CDR2 SQIVND (reference sequence).

This rearrangement joins TRBV6-4 to TRBJ1-1; D not resolved. V dropped 6 bases and J dropped 3 bases, with 14 bases sitting between them. The germline gives CDR1 MRHNA, CDR2 SNTAGT. The CDR3 is made up of 14 amino acids. CDR3 nucleotides: TGTGCCAGCAGCCGCACAAACTTGGACACTGAAGCTTTCTTT. Translating it yields CASSRTNLDTEAFF.

The chain's CDR3 is CASSLSLASYNEQFF. The CDR3 nucleotides are TGTGCCAGCTCCTTGTCTCTGGCAAGCTACAATGAGCAGTTCTTC. This chain uses TRBV6-5 with TRBJ2-1, with D uncertain. V lost 8 bases to trimming and J lost 3 bases, with 17 bases between them. CDR3 length: 15 amino acids. CDR1 and CDR2 (germline): MNHEY, SVGAGI.

The gene calls are TRBV25-1 and TRBJ2-3; no clear D. V was shortened by 0 bases and J by 3 bases, with 10 bases between the two germline ends. CDR1 is MGHDK and CDR2 is SYGVNS in the germline V gene. CDR3 length: 15 amino acids. The CDR3 region is CASSEYGPGTDTQYF. DNA of the CDR3: TGTGCCAGCAGTGAATACGGCCCGGGTACAGATACGCAGTATTTT.

This clone was detected a few times. The rearrangement uses TRBV10-3 and TRBJ2-1, with D unclear. This CDR3 spans 15 amino acids. Germline CDR1 ENHRY, CDR2 SYGVKD. V was trimmed by 2 bases and J by 1 base, leaving 9 bases between them. CDR3 protein: CAISEGESSYNEQFF. The CDR3 DNA is TGTGCCATCAGTGAGGGGGAAAGTTCCTACAATGAGCAGTTCTTC.

The genes are TRBV5-1 and TRBJ2-7; TRBD1 matches 7 bases. Per germline, CDR1 SGHRS and CDR2 YFSETQ. The V gene end was trimmed by 3 bases and the J gene end by 3 bases; junction bases not matched to a gene: 12. This CDR3 comprises 16 residues. CDR3 loop: CASSWGRDRSYYEQYF. The CDR3 coding sequence is TGCGCCAGCAGCTGGGGAAGGGACAGATCATACTACGAGCAGTACTTC. Drawing the rest from reference TRBV5-1 and TRBJ2-7, the complete variable domain is KAGVTQTPRYLIKTRGQQVTLSCSPISGHRSVSWYQQTPGQGLQFLFEYFSETQRNKGNFPGRFSGRQFSNSRSEMNVSTLELGDSALYLCASSWGRDRSYYEQYFGPGTRLTVT.

The chain is built from TRBV5-1 and TRBJ1-6, with 7 nucleotides matching TRBD1. The V segment lost 6 bases and the J segment 7 bases; nucleotides outside the gene matches: 7. Germline CDR1 is SGHRS and CDR2 is YFSETQ. CDR3 size: 14 residues. This CDR3 is CASTSGTENSPLHF. The CDR3 bases are TGCGCCAGCACCTCCGGGACAGAGAATTCACCCCTCCACTTT.

The V and J genes are TRBV27 and TRBJ2-7; D might be TRBD1 or TRBD2, each matching 5 bases. In germline, CDR1 is MNHEY, CDR2 SMNVEV (reference sequence). This CDR3 has 14 residues. Trimming stripped 5 bases from V and 5 bases from J, with 16 bases between. CDR3 DNA sequence: TGTGCCAGCAGTCCCCCGGGGTTGGGGGACGAGCAGTACTTC. It encodes CASSPPGLGDEQYF.

This rearrangement joins TRBV15 to TRBJ2-3; D is unresolved. The CDR3 is 16 residues long. Germline assignment: CDR1 LNHNV and CDR2 YYDKDF (reference sequence). V was clipped by 0 bases and J by 2 bases, with 12 bases between them. The CDR3 protein is CATSRDGRGITDTQYF. CDR3 sequence (DNA): TGTGCCACCAGCAGAGATGGACGCGGTATCACAGATACGCAGTATTTT.

The chain uses TRBV6-6 and TRBJ2-5, with TRBD1 matching over 7 bases. The CDR3 contains 13 residues. The trim removed 7 bases at V and 4 bases at J, leaving 6 bases unmatched. Germline V gives CDR1 MNHNY, CDR2 SVGAGI (reference sequence). CDR3 loop: CASKQGVSETQYF. In DNA form, the CDR3 reads TGTGCCAGCAAGCAGGGGGTATCAGAGACCCAGTACTTC.

The chain carries TRBV6-5 and TRBJ2-7; TRBD1 matches 9 bases. CDR1 MNHEY and CDR2 SVGAGI come from the germline V gene. V was pared by 6 bases and J by 5 bases, with 8 bases of the junction left unmatched. The CDR3 covers 14 residues. The DNA for the CDR3 is TGTGCCAGCAGCCGCGGGACAGGGAACAACGAGCAGTACTTC. Translating it yields CASSRGTGNNEQYF.

This chain links TRBV5-5 with TRBJ1-1; 7 bases agree with TRBD1. In germline, CDR1 is SGHKS, CDR2 YYEKEE (reference sequence). V was clipped by 0 bases and J by 0 bases; unmatched bases: 8. This CDR3 spans 17 amino acids. CDR3 protein: CASSLAPGQFMNTEAFF. CDR3 DNA: TGTGCCAGCAGCTTGGCCCCGGGACAGTTTATGAACACTGAAGCTTTCTTT.